This T cell receptor (beta chain) was sequenced during a study of cytomegalovirus exposure and HLA in healthy donors. About the study: An early release of data contained roughly 90 million unique TCRs, which came from HLA-typed donors.

Trimming shortened V by 3 bases and J by 6 bases, and 10 bases separated the two germline ends. CDR1 and CDR2 from the germline V gene are SGDLS and YYNGEE. The CDR3 is 14 residues long. With respect to this clone: No antigen is known for it.

PCR amplification relied on 60 Vbeta primers (plus 13 Jbeta primers). This table comes from immunoSEQ multiplex PCR, and its TCRdb copy is limited to in-frame clones, with some not included. The sample carries about 120,000 clones, over 65% recorded once. General study findings and limits: Usually a TCR sequence was rare, but some public TCRs were found in many donors. Relative to equally common others, HLA-associated TCR beta chains showed greater clonal expansion in a later analysis. Reports showed the classifier diagnosing cytomegalovirus status with high specificity and sensitivity.

V and J are TRBV9 and TRBJ1-6; the D gene is possibly TRBD1 (6 bases). The sequence derives from a woman between 40 and 50 years old in good health and CMV-seropositive. Sequencing was performed on PBMCs. The CDR3 here is CASSGRTANSPLHF. As DNA, the CDR3 is TGTGCCAGCAGCGGTAGGACAGCTAATTCACCCCTCCACTTT.